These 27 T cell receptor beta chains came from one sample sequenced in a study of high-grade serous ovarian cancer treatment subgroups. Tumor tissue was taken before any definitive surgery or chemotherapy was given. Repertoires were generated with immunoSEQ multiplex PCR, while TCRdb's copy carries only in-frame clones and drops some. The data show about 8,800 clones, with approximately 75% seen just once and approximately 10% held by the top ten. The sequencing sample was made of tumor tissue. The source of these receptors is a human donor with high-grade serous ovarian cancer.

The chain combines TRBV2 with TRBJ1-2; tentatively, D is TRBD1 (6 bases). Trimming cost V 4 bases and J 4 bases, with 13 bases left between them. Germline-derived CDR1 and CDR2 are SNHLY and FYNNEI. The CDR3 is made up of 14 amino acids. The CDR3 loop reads CASSASSGVYGYTF. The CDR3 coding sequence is TGTGCCAGCAGTGCAAGCTCAGGGGTCTATGGCTACACCTTC.

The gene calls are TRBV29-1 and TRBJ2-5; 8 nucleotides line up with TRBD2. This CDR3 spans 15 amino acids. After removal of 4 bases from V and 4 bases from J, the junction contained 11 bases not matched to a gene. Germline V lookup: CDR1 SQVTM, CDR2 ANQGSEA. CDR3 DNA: TGCAGCGTTGCGAGAAGCGGGAGAAAGGGAGAGACCCAGTACTTC. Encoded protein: CSVARSGRKGETQYF.

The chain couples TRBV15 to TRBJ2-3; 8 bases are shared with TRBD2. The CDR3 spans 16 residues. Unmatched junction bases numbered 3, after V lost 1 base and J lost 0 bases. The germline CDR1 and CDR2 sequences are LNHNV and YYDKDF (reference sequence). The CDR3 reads CATSRGLAGSTDTQYF. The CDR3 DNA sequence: TGTGCCACCAGCAGAGGGTTAGCGGGAAGCACAGATACGCAGTATTTT.

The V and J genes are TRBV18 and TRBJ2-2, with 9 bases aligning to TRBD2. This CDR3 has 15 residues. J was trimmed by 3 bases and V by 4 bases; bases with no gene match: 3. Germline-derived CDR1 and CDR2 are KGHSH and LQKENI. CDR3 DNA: TGTGCCAGCTCACTTTTAGCGGGAGACACCGGGGAGCTGTTTTTT. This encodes CASSLLAGDTGELFF.

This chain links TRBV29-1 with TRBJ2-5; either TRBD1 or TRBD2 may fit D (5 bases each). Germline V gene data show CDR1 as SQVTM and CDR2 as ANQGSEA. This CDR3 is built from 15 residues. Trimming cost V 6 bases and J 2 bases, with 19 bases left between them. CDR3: CSVGVGGSLQETQYF. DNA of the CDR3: TGCAGCGTGGGGGTGGGTGGGAGCCTTCAAGAGACCCAGTACTTC. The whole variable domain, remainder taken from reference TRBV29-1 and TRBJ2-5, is SAVISQKPSRDICQRGTSLTIQCQVDSQVTMMFWYRQQPGQSLTLIATANQGSEATYESGFVIDKFPISRPNLTFSTLTVSNMSPEDSSIYLCSVGVGGSLQETQYFGPGTRLLVL.

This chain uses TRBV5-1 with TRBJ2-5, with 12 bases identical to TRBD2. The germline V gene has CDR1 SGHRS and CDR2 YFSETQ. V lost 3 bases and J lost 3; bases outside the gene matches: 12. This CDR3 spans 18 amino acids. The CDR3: CASSWGPPSGRAKETQYF. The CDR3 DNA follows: TGCGCCAGCAGCTGGGGGCCTCCTAGCGGGAGGGCCAAAGAGACCCAGTACTTC.

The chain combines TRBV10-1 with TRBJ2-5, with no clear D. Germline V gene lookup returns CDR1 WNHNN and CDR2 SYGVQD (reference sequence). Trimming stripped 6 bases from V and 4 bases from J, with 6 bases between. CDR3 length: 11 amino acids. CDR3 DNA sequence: TGCGCCAGCAGCCAAGGAGAGACCCAGTACTTC. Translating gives CASSQGETQYF.

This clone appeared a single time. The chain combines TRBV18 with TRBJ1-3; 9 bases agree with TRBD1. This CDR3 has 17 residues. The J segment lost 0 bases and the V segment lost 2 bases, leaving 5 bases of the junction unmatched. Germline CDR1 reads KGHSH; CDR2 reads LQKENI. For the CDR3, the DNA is TGTGCCAGCTCACCAGGGACAGGGACAATCTCTGGAAACACCATATATTTT. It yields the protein CASSPGTGTISGNTIYF.

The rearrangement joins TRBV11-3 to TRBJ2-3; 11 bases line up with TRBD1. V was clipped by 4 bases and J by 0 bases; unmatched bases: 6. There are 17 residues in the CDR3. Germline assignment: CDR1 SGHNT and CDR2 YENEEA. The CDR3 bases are TGTGCCAGCAGCTCAGGACAGGGGGCCTCTAGCACAGATACGCAGTATTTT. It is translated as CASSSGQGASSTDTQYF.

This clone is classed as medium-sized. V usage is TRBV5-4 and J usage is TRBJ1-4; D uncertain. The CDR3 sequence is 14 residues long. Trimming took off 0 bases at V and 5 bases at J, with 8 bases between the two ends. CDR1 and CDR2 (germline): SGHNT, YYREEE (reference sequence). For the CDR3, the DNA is TGTGCCAGCAGCTTGGAAGGGTTAAATGAAAAACTGTTTTTT. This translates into CASSLEGLNEKLFF.

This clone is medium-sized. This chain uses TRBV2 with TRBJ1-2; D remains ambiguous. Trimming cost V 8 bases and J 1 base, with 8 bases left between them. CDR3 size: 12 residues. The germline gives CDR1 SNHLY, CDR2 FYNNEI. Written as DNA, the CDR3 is TGTGCCAGCTCGGACTATAACTATGGCTACACCTTC. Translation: CASSDYNYGYTF.

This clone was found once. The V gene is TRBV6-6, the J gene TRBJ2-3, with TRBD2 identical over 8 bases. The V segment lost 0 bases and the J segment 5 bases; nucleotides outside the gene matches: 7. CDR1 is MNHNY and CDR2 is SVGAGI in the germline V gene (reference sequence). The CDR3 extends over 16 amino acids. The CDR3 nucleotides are TGTGCCAGCAGTTACTCTGCGGGAGGTGTTGTAGATACGCAGTATTTT. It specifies CASSYSAGGVVDTQYF.

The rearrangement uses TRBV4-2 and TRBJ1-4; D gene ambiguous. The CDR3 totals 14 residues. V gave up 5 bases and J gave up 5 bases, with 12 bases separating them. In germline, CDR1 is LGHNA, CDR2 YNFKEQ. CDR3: CASSLEGLNEKLFF. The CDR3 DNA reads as TGTGCCAGCAGCTTGGAAGGGTTAAATGAAAAACTGTTTTTT.

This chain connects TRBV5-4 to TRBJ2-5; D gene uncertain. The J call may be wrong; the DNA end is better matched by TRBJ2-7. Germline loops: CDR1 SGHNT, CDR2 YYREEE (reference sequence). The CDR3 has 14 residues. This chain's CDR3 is CASSFPDNSYEQYF. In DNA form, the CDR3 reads TGTGCCAGCAGCTTTCCCGATAACTCCTACGAGCAGTACTTC.

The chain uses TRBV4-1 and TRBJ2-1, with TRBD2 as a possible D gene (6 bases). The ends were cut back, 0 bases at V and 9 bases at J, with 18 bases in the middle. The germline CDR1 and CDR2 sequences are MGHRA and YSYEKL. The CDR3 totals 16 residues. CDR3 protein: CASSQEEGAIRSEQFF. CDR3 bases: TGCGCCAGCAGCCAAGAGGAGGGAGCGATCAGGAGTGAGCAGTTCTTC.

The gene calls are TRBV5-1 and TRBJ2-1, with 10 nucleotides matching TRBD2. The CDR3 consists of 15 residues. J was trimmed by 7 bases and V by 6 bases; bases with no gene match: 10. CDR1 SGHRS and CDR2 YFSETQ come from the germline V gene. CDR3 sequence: CASTTQGAGGNEQFF. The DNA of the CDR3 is TGCGCCAGCACCACTCAAGGAGCGGGGGGGAATGAGCAGTTCTTC. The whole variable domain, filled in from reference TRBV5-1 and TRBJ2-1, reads KAGVTQTPRYLIKTRGQQVTLSCSPISGHRSVSWYQQTPGQGLQFLFEYFSETQRNKGNFPGRFSGRQFSNSRSEMNVSTLELGDSALYLCASTTQGAGGNEQFFGPGTRLTVL.

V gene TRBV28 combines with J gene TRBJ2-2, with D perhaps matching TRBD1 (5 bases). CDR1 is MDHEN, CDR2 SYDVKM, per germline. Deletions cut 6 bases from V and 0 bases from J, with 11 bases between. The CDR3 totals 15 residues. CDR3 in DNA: TGTGCCAGCAGGCGACAGTTCGCGAACACCGGGGAGCTGTTTTTT. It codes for CASRRQFANTGELFF.

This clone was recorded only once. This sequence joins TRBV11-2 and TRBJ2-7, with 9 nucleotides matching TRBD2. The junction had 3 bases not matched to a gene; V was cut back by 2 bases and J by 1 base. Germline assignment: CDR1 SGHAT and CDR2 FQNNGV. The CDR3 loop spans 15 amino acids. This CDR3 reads CASSLSGRISYEQYF. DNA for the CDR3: TGTGCCAGCAGCTTAAGCGGGAGGATATCCTACGAGCAGTACTTC.

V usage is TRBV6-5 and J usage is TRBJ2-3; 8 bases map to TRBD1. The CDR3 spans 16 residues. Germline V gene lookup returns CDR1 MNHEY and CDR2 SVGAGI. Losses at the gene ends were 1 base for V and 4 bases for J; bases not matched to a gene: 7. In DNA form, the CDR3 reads TGTGCCAGCAGTTACTTAACTGCAGGGGGCGCAGATACGCAGTATTTT. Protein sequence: CASSYLTAGGADTQYF.

The CDR3 protein is CSVEDWARLGYNEQFF. CDR3 in DNA: TGCAGCGTTGAAGATTGGGCGAGACTAGGGTACAATGAGCAGTTCTTC. V usage is TRBV29-1 and J usage is TRBJ2-1; perhaps TRBD2 as D (6 bases). V dropped 0 bases and J dropped 4 bases, with 16 bases sitting between them. In germline, CDR1 is SQVTM, CDR2 ANQGSEA. This CDR3 is 16 amino acids long.

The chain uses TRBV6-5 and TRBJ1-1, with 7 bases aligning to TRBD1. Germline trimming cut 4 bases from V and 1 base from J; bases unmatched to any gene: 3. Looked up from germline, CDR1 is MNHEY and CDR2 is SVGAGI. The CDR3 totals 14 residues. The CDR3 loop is CASSFTGENTEAFF. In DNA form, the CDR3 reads TGTGCCAGCAGTTTTACAGGGGAGAACACTGAAGCTTTCTTT.

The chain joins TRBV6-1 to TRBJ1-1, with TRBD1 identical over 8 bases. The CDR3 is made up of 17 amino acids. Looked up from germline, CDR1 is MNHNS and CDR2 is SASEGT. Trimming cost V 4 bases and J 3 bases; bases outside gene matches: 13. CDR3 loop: CASSGKFGQGRDTEAFF. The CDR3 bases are TGTGCCAGCAGTGGAAAATTCGGACAGGGCAGGGACACTGAAGCTTTCTTT.

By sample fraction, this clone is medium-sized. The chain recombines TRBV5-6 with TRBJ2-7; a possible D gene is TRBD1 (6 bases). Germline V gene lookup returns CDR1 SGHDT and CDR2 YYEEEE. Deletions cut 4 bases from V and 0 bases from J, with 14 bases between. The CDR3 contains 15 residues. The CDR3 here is CASSAGLDSSYEQYF. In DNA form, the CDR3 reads TGTGCCAGCAGCGCCGGACTGGACAGCTCCTACGAGCAGTACTTC.

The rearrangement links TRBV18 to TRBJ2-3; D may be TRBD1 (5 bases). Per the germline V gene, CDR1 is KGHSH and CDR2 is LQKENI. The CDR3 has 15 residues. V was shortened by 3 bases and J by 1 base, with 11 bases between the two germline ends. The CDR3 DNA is TGTGCCAGCTCACCCTCGTTAGGGGGCACAGATACGCAGTATTTT. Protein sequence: CASSPSLGGTDTQYF. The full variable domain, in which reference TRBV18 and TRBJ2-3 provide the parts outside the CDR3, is NAGVMQNPRHLVRRRGQEARLRCSPMKGHSHVYWYRQLPEEGLKFMVYLQKENIIDESGMPKERFSAEFPKEGPSILRIQQVVRGDSAAYFCASSPSLGGTDTQYFGPGTRLTVL.

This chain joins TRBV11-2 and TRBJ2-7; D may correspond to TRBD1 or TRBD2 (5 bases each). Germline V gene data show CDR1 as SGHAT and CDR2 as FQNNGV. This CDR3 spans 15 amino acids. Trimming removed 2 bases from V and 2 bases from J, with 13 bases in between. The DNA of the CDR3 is TGTGCCAGCAGCTTATTGTCCGGGGCGCCCTACGAGCAGTACTTC. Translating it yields CASSLLSGAPYEQYF.

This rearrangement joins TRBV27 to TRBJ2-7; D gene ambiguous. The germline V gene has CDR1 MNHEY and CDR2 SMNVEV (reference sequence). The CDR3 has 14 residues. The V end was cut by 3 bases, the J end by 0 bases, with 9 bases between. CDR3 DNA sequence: TGTGCCAGCAGTTTTGTCGGCAGCTCCTACGAGCAGTACTTC. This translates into CASSFVGSSYEQYF.

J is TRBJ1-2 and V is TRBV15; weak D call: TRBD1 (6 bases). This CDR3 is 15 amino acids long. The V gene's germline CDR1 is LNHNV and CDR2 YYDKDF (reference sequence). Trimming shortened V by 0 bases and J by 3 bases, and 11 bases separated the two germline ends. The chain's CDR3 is CATSRDRAGDYGYTF. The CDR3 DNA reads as TGTGCCACCAGCAGAGATCGGGCAGGGGACTATGGCTACACCTTC.